This T cell receptor (beta chain) came from a study of Graves' ophthalmopathy and Graves' hyperthyroidism (dated by TCRdb to the late 2010s). About the study as a whole: Hyperthyroidism was defined as stable when no progression to ophthalmopathy occurred within 18 months of follow-up. TCR beta repertoire signatures were used to distinguish Graves' ophthalmopathy from Graves' hyperthyroidism and to predict progression to ophthalmopathy. In total, 120 to 150 blood samples were TCR-sequenced: approximately 42 ophthalmopathy, 75 hyperthyroidism and approximately 17 hyperthyroidism-to-ophthalmopathy patients. To explore V-J signatures distinguishing ophthalmopathy from hyperthyroidism, a discovery set of 100 or so patients (about 43 ophthalmopathy, 57 stable hyperthyroidism) was enrolled. The independent validation cohort included around 19 hyperthyroidism patients plus 17 patients who later progressed from hyperthyroidism to ophthalmopathy. In about six hyperthyroidism patients, T-cell repertoires of thyroid tissue and blood were compared. Following sampling, methimazole starting at 30 mg daily was administered to hyperthyroidism patients, and high-dose intravenous methylprednisolone was administered to ophthalmopathy patients. Study-level results and caveats: In validation, the model predicted ophthalmopathy progression with 55% to 71% sensitivity and approximately 78% specificity; around twelve predicted patients were CT-confirmed with GO in a median of approximately six months. In cross-validation, the 13-signature model distinguished ophthalmopathy from stable hyperthyroidism with just over 85% sensitivity and 81.08% specificity, and in the test set the corresponding values were around 80% and 75%. Sample size was not statistically predetermined, and group allocation was not concealed from the investigators. Most expanded thyroid clonotypes with frequency above 0.001 were also detected in blood, suggesting blood repertoires may reflect the thyroid immune response.

Hyperthyroidism patients were newly diagnosed, were aged 18 to 65 years, and had a disease duration under 2 months. Anyone with other autoimmune diseases, uncontrolled infections, pregnancy or lactation was excluded from the study. Clinical symptoms, serum thyroxine, TRAb, thyroid ultrasound and orbital computed tomography were used for diagnosis. Total RNA was extracted with Trizol reagent and quality-checked on an Agilent 2100 Bioanalyzer. Concerning this clonotype itself: Its antigen is currently not known. One base away there is no much larger clone; base qualities are not given.

TCR beta CDR3 regions were amplified from RNA transcripts for repertoire sequencing. The first round was an RT-PCR using HTBI primers with the Qiagen OneStep RT-PCR kit, and this first round was followed by a second-round multiplex PCR, then size selection and purification. The libraries underwent paired-end sequencing with 100 bp reads on an Illumina HiSeq2000. Turning to the authors' computational methods: SOAPnuke was used to process the reads, throwing out any read that had adapters, had uncalled bases, had a mean Phred below 15, or lacked an exact constant-primer or identifier match. COPE v1.2.5 was used to merge the high-quality paired reads. Unique nucleotide sequences were defined as clonotypes and aligned to IMGT TRB V, D and J references using MiTCR v1.1. Only V-J combinations with frequency above 0.0001 were analysed, covering 99% to 99.2% of repertoires. For each V-J combination, a TCR clonal expansion and chaos score was defined as the ratio of F50 clonal expansion to chaos observed in the TCRdist matrix. Welch's t-statistics and random forest were used to reduce features to about a dozen V-J combinations, which were fed into a naive Bayes classifier. Thyroid-blood repertoire similarity was quantified with the Morisita-Horn index. TCRdb reran the public reads through fastp at Q25 and MiXCR, keeping productive beta chains. A single entry per CDR3 protein holds the most common genes and DNA from its merged rows. The V and J calls here are based on TCRdb, not the publication. The sample profile shows a few hundred thousand distinct CDR3 sequences; 35% to 45% of them were found once. The ten largest account for about 4.2% of the sample.

Taken from cysteine to phenylalanine, the CDR3 has 15 residues. Only the CDR3 part of the read is kept: 45 bases, read in frame from the first base. Trimming removed 4 bases from V and 5 bases from J, leaving 17 bases between the germline ends. Looking up the germline V gene (reference sequence) yields CDR1 DFQATT and CDR2 SNEGSKA. The sequence was obtained from an adult man with Graves' hyperthyroidism. The chain links TRBV20-1 with TRBJ1-4, with TRBD1 as a weak D call on 5 bases. The sample consisted of peripheral blood or thyroid tissue (not recorded which). The sequenced DNA is TGCAGTGCTACCCGGGGGGTCTCCTACAATGAAAAACTGTTTTTT. It encodes CSATRGVSYNEKLFF.